One sample yielded the 11 T cell receptor beta chains listed below, sequenced in a study of OX40 agonist ivuxolimab in advanced cancers. Only in-frame clones appear in the TCRdb table, and some are missing; sequencing was by immunoSEQ multiplex PCR. The sample consists of 55,000 to 70,000 clones, around 86% of them appearing once. The sequencing here drew on CD4+ or CD8+ T cells sorted from blood, taken in a trial of the OX40 agonist ivuxolimab. The receptor set was obtained from an adult with an advanced solid tumor such as melanoma, head and neck, liver or kidney cancer.

The V and J genes are TRBV7-9 and TRBJ1-2; 8 positions agree with TRBD1. After removal of 5 bases from V and 13 bases from J, the junction contained 12 bases not matched to a gene. Per the germline V gene, CDR1 is SEHNR and CDR2 is FQNEAQ (reference sequence). This CDR3 comprises 13 residues. CDR3 loop: CASSLPGQVHSTF. The CDR3, as DNA: TGTGCCAGCAGCCTTCCGGGACAGGTCCACTCCACCTTC.

The V gene is TRBV7-9, the J gene TRBJ2-3; 7 nucleotides align to TRBD1. Germline V gene data show CDR1 as SEHNR and CDR2 as FQNEAQ (reference sequence). This CDR3 comprises 13 residues. Trimming took 3 bases from V and 3 from J; bases not matched to a gene: 0. The CDR3 DNA is TGTGCCAGCAGCTTGACAGGGACAGATACGCAGTATTTT. Translating it yields CASSLTGTDTQYF.

The chain carries TRBV7-9 and TRBJ1-1, with 7 positions matching TRBD1. Germline V gene sequence: CDR1 SEHNR, CDR2 FQNEAQ (reference sequence). CDR3 length: 14 amino acids. V was clipped by 3 bases and J by 1 base; unmatched bases: 2. CDR3 bases: TGTGCCAGCAGCTTTTCAGGGGGGAACACTGAAGCTTTCTTT. Translated, it gives CASSFSGGNTEAFF.

The chain is built from TRBV19 and TRBJ2-1; no reliable D call. The V end lost 10 bases, the J end lost 7 bases, and 14 bases lay between the germline ends. Looked up from germline, CDR1 is LNHDA and CDR2 is SQIVND (reference sequence). CDR3 length equals 12 residues. The CDR3 region is CATTSGWNEQFF. CDR3 in DNA: TGTGCCACGACCTCTGGGTGGAATGAGCAGTTCTTC.

The J gene is TRBJ2-3, the V gene TRBV12-5; TRBD1 matches at 8 bases. V was pared by 9 bases and J by 4 bases, with 9 bases of the junction left unmatched. CDR1 and CDR2 (germline): LGHNT, FRNRAP. The CDR3 spans 14 residues. DNA of the CDR3: TGTGCTAGCTCCACAGACAGGGGTGCAGATACGCAGTATTTT. As protein: CASSTDRGADTQYF.

This clone was seen a handful of times. The rearrangement joins TRBV19 to TRBJ1-5; D gene ambiguous. Germline loops: CDR1 LNHDA, CDR2 SQIVND (reference sequence). The V and J ends lost 7 bases and 6 bases respectively, with 16 bases between them. There are 14 residues in the CDR3. The CDR3 sequence: CASNPGVGFQPQHF. CDR3 DNA: TGTGCCAGTAACCCCGGTGTAGGGTTTCAGCCCCAGCATTTT.

DNA for the CDR3: TGTGCCAGTAGTCTGGACAGGGGGCAAGGCTACACCTTC. It yields the protein CASSLDRGQGYTF. The chain is built from TRBV19 and TRBJ1-2; TRBD1 matches 11 bases. J gave up 8 bases and V 5 bases, and 4 bases lay outside the gene matches. Per germline, CDR1 LNHDA and CDR2 SQIVND (reference sequence). This CDR3 comprises 13 residues.

This clone was seen only once. This chain connects TRBV18 to TRBJ1-1; D call uncertain. Germline V lookup: CDR1 KGHSH, CDR2 LQKENI. Trimming took off 2 bases at V and 1 base at J, with 8 bases between the two ends. The CDR3 runs 14 residues. The CDR3 nucleotides read TGTGCCAGCTCACCAATGAAAGGGAACACTGAAGCTTTCTTT. Translating it yields CASSPMKGNTEAFF.

V is TRBV7-2 and J is TRBJ2-7; D possibly corresponds to TRBD2 (6 bases). CDR1 SGHTA and CDR2 FQGNSA come from the germline V gene. This CDR3 is built from 13 residues. Trimming cost V 3 bases and J 7 bases, with 13 bases left between them. CDR3 nucleotides: TGTGCCAGCAGCTTCGAACGGGGGAGGGAGCAGTACTTC. Amino acid sequence: CASSFERGREQYF.

J is TRBJ1-2 and V is TRBV6-5; D remains ambiguous. The CDR3 loop spans 13 amino acids. The germline V and J ends were trimmed by 0 bases and 8 bases, with 10 bases remaining between them. Per germline, CDR1 MNHEY and CDR2 SVGAGI. CDR3 nucleotide sequence: TGTGCCAGCAGTTACTCGATTGCGGGCGGCTACACCTTC. It codes for CASSYSIAGGYTF.

The chain combines TRBV7-9 with TRBJ2-5, with a tentative D call TRBD2 (5 bases). The DNA end is a closer match to TRBJ2-7, so the J assignment may be wrong. Looked up from germline, CDR1 is SEHNR and CDR2 is FQNEAQ (reference sequence). The CDR3 is 14 residues long. CDR3 residues: CASSRIGVPTEQYF. CDR3 DNA: TGTGCCAGCAGCCGCATCGGGGTCCCGACCGAGCAGTACTTC.